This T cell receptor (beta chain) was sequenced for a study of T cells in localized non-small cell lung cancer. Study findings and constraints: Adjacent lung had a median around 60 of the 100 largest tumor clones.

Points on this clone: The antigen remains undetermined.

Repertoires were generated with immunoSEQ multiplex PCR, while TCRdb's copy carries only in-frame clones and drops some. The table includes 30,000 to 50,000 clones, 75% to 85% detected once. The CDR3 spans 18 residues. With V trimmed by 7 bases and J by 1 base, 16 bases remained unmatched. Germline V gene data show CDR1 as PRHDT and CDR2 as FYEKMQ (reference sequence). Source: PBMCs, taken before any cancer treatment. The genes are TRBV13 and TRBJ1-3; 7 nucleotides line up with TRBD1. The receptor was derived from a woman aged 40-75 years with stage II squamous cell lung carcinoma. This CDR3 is CASTLRQGSIGSGNTIYF. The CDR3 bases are TGTGCCAGCACCCTCCGACAGGGTTCAATCGGATCTGGAAACACCATATATTTT.